A selection of T cell receptor beta chains follows, all from one sample in a study of shared T cell receptors in the human thymus. Some clones are missing from TCRdb's copy, which holds only in-frame ones; the method was immunoSEQ multiplex PCR. The sample lists 700,000 to 750,000 clones, around 85% occurring once. The sample also formed part of further work on human thymus T cells.

Sequenced input: thymocytes. Receptor source: a girl under three years old with a congenital heart defect. Both conserved end residues are part of each CDR3. The order of the fields is V gene, clone size, J gene, D gene, CDR3 DNA, CDR3 protein. The D gene is left open where the match is weak. Size is omitted from some rows. Given values are once, few, many or a class for expanded clones.

V gene: TRBV7-2
clone size: .
J gene: TRBJ1-1
D gene: .
CDR3 DNA: TGTGCCAGCAGCTTAGGGGGGGCTGAAGCTTTCTTT
CDR3 protein: CASSLGGAEAFF

V gene: TRBV9
clone size: .
J gene: TRBJ2-7
D gene: .
CDR3 DNA: TGTGCCAGCAGCGTAGCGGGGCTAGCGCATGACTACGAGCAGTACTTC
CDR3 protein: CASSVAGLAHDYEQYF

V gene: TRBV9
clone size: .
J gene: TRBJ1-1
D gene: .
CDR3 DNA: TGTGCCAGCAGCGTAGTGAGGGACACTGAAGCTTTCTTT
CDR3 protein: CASSVVRDTEAFF

V gene: TRBV7-3
clone size: few
J gene: TRBJ2-1
D gene: TRBD2
CDR3 DNA: TGTGCCAGCAGCGAATGCACTAGCGGGGGGGCCGATGAGCAGTTCTTC
CDR3 protein: CASSECTSGGADEQFF

V gene: TRBV4-1
clone size: .
J gene: TRBJ1-2
D gene: .
CDR3 DNA: TGCGCCAGCAGCCTCTCCGGACAGTGGGTGGCTAACTATGGCTACACCTTC
CDR3 protein: CASSLSGQWVANYGYTF

V gene: TRBV5-1
clone size: .
J gene: TRBJ1-2
D gene: TRBD1
CDR3 DNA: TGCGCCAGCAGCCGACAGGGGGCGCGGCAATTCGATGGCTACACCTTC
CDR3 protein: CASSRQGARQFDGYTF

V gene: TRBV9
clone size: .
J gene: TRBJ2-5
D gene: .
CDR3 DNA: TGTGCCAGCAGCGTAGAGGACAGCCAAGAGACCCAGTACTTC
CDR3 protein: CASSVEDSQETQYF

V gene: TRBV13
clone size: .
J gene: TRBJ1-2
D gene: .
CDR3 DNA: TGTGCCAGCAGAGACCAACAGGAGGGGACCTATGGCTACACCTTC
CDR3 protein: CASRDQQEGTYGYTF

V gene: TRBV7-9
clone size: .
J gene: TRBJ1-1
D gene: TRBD1
CDR3 DNA: TGTGCCAGCAGCTTGGGGCAGGGGGACAACACTGAAGCTTTCTTT
CDR3 protein: CASSLGQGDNTEAFF

V gene: TRBV4-1
clone size: .
J gene: TRBJ1-2
D gene: .
CDR3 DNA: TGCGCCGCGGGGGCAGGAGCTAACTATGGCTACACCTTC
CDR3 protein: CAAGAGANYGYTF

V gene: TRBV28
clone size: once
J gene: TRBJ1-5
D gene: .
CDR3 DNA: TGTGCCAGCACATCGCCCCGAACAGGTTCTTACAATCAGCCCCAGCATTTT
CDR3 protein: CASTSPRTGSYNQPQHF

V gene: TRBV11-2
clone size: .
J gene: TRBJ2-3
D gene: .
CDR3 DNA: TGTGCCAGCAGCTTAGGAGTATTCGGGGATAACCCAACAGATACGCAGTATTTT
CDR3 protein: CASSLGVFGDNPTDTQYF

V gene: TRBV5-6
clone size: .
J gene: TRBJ2-3
D gene: TRBD2
CDR3 DNA: TGTGCCAGCAGCTGGGGTGTAGCGGGGGAGAGAGTAGATACGCAGTATTTT
CDR3 protein: CASSWGVAGERVDTQYF

V gene: TRBV10-3
clone size: .
J gene: TRBJ1-3
D gene: TRBD1
CDR3 DNA: TGTGCCATCAGTGACGTTTCGATCGAGGGGTTACGAACAGGGGAAGACTCTGGAAACACCATATATTTT
CDR3 protein: CAISDVSIEGLRTGEDSGNTIYF

V gene: TRBV7-9
clone size: once
J gene: TRBJ1-6
D gene: .
CDR3 DNA: TGTGCCAGCAGCAGGACAGACCATTCACCCCTCCACTTT
CDR3 protein: CASSRTDHSPLHF